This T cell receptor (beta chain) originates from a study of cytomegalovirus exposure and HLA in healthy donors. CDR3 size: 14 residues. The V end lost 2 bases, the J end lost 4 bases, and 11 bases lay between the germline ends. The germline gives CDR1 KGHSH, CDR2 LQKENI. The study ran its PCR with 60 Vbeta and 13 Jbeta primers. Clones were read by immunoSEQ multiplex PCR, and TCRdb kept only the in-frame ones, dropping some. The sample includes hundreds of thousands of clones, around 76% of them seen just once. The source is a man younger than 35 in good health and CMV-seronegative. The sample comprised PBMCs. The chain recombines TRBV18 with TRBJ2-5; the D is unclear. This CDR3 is CASSPGSGLETQYF. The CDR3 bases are TGTGCCAGCTCACCAGGGTCAGGTTTAGAGACCCAGTACTTC.